The clone carrying this T cell receptor (beta chain) was counted only a few times. Its antigen is unknown. CDR3 size: 16 residues. V lost 3 bases, J lost 0 bases, and 9 bases lay in between. The germline gives CDR1 SEHNR, CDR2 FQNEAQ (reference sequence). The source of the sample is a study of T cell repertoires in cytomegalovirus infection. TCRdb processed the reads anew with MiXCR; each CDR3 protein has one entry. Of a few hundred thousand distinct CDR3 sequences listed, under 25% were seen once; the top ten hold approximately 19%. The rearrangement joins TRBV7-9 to TRBJ2-6; a possible D gene is TRBD2 (6 bases). The TCR was taken from a human donor in good health (CMV status not recorded). Some clones in this sample may be carry-over from other donors' samples. Source: cultured PBMCs, taken from culture after CMV antigen stimulation. CDR3 region: CASSFLASSGANVLTF. The DNA of the CDR3 is TGTGCCAGCAGCTTCCTAGCGTCCTCTGGGGCCAACGTCCTGACTTTC.